The sequence of this T cell receptor beta chain was determined in a study of identical twins. The study, taken as a whole, reports: Compared with unrelated sharing, twin-shared out-of-frame alpha sequences had more low-probability sequences. A lower insertion count was a feature of abundant cord blood beta clonotypes, with no such feature in memory repertoires. Partly confounded zero-insertion analyses could result from invariant MAIT and iNKT cells.

Many counts were recorded for this clonotype. Its antigen is unidentified. Germline lookup yields CDR1 LGHNA and CDR2 YNFKEQ. This CDR3 has 14 amino acids. After removal of 5 bases from V and 4 bases from J, the junction contained 7 bases not matched to a gene. Each CDR3 protein gets one entry after TCRdb re-called the 5' RACE reads with MiXCR. Among a few hundred thousand distinct CDR3 sequences listed, 8% to 11% were seen once. The chain is built from TRBV4-2 and TRBJ1-1, with TRBD1 matching 7 bases. Sequencing input: memory T cells sorted from blood. The source is a man between 45 and 60 years old in good health. CDR3 nucleotides: TGTGCCAGCAGCAGACAGGGTCTGGGCACTGAAGCTTTCTTT. This gives the protein CASSRQGLGTEAFF.